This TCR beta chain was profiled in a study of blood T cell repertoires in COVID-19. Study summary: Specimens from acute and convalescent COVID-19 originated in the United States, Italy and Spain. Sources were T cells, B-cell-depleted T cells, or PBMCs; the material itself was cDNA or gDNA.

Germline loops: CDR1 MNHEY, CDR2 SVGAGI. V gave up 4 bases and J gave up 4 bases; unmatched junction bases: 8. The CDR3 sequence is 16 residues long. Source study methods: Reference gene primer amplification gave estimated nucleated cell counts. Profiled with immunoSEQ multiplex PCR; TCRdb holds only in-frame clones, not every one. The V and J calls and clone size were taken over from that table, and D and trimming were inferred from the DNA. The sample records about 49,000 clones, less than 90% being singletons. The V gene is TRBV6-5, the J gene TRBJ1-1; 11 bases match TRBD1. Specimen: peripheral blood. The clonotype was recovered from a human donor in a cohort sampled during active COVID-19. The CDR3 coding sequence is TGTGCCAGCAGTTGGGCCCGGACAGGGGGCCTCACTGAAGCTTTCTTT. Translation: CASSWARTGGLTEAFF.